The 20 T cell receptor beta chains listed next were all sequenced from one sample in a study of shared clonotypes between healthy human individuals. TCRdb keeps only in-frame clones here, not all; method: immunoSEQ multiplex PCR. The table includes hundreds of thousands of clones, approximately 97% detected once. The sequencing input was memory CD8+ T cells sorted from blood. Subset here: CD45RO+ cells pooled with CCR7-negative TemRA cells. These receptors were obtained from a man between 25 and 39 years old in good health.

The chain joins TRBV18 to TRBJ1-5, with 7 nucleotides matching TRBD1. V shed 6 bases, J shed 4 bases, and the junction held 6 bases outside the gene matches. The CDR3 consists of 14 residues. CDR1 and CDR2 from the germline V gene are KGHSH and LQKENI. The CDR3 region is CASSPGTANQPQHF. CDR3 nucleotides: TGTGCCAGCTCTCCCGGGACAGCAAATCAGCCCCAGCATTTT.

The chain couples TRBV4-1 to TRBJ2-3, with 9 nucleotides matching TRBD1. CDR1 and CDR2 (germline): MGHRA, YSYEKL. The CDR3 sequence is 19 residues long. J was trimmed by 3 bases and V by 1 base; bases with no gene match: 14. CDR3 sequence reads: CASSQGFPGTGMFTDTQYF. The CDR3 DNA is TGCGCCAGCAGCCAAGGGTTTCCCGGGACAGGGATGTTTACAGATACGCAGTATTTT.

V usage is TRBV9 and J usage is TRBJ2-2, with 12 bases lining up with TRBD2. The CDR3 is 16 amino acids. J was trimmed by 4 bases and V by 3 bases; bases with no gene match: 4. Germline CDR1 reads SGDLS; CDR2 reads YYNGEE. The CDR3 DNA reads TGTGCCAGCAGCGGAGGGACTAGCGGGCTCACCGGGGAGCTGTTTTTT. Its translation: CASSGGTSGLTGELFF.

The rearrangement uses TRBV7-2 and TRBJ1-1; D might be TRBD1 (5 bases). Germline CDR1 and CDR2: SGHTA and FQGNSA. Between the trimmed V and J ends, which lost 3 bases and 1 base, there was a span of 12 bases. The CDR3 contains 15 residues. The CDR3 loop reads CASSLRWGGNTEAFF. The DNA of the CDR3 is TGTGCCAGCAGCTTGAGGTGGGGGGGGAACACTGAAGCTTTCTTT.

This clone was recorded a few times. The gene calls are TRBV5-4 and TRBJ1-1; D ambiguous. The germline gives CDR1 SGHNT, CDR2 YYREEE (reference sequence). The V end lost 3 bases, the J end lost 3 bases, and 12 bases lay between the germline ends. The CDR3 covers 14 residues. CDR3: CASSSGAGDTEAFF. The CDR3 DNA reads as TGTGCCAGCAGCTCCGGTGCTGGGGACACTGAAGCTTTCTTT.

The CDR3 DNA reads as TGTGCCAGCAGCTCACTAGCGGGCACCTACGAGCAGTACTTC. As protein: CASSSLAGTYEQYF. The chain links TRBV6-5 to TRBJ2-7, with 9 bases fitting TRBD2. The junction had 5 bases not matched to a gene; V was cut back by 6 bases and J by 2 bases. CDR1 and CDR2 from the germline V gene are MNHEY and SVGAGI. The CDR3 has 14 amino acids.

This chain links TRBV28 with TRBJ2-1; D is undetermined. Per the germline V gene, CDR1 is MDHEN and CDR2 is SYDVKM. The V end lost 6 bases, the J end lost 0 bases, and 15 bases lay between the germline ends. This CDR3 has 16 residues. The CDR3 nucleotides are TGTGCCAGCAGGTTTCTCAAGCCCCCCTCCTACAATGAGCAGTTCTTC. The encoded protein is CASRFLKPPSYNEQFF.

This sequence joins TRBV19 and TRBJ2-7; 11 bases map to TRBD2. J was trimmed by 1 base and V by 8 bases; bases with no gene match: 7. Per the germline V gene, CDR1 is LNHDA and CDR2 is SQIVND (reference sequence). The CDR3 covers 15 residues. The chain's CDR3 is CASGRGTSGSYEQYF. The CDR3 nucleotides read TGTGCCAGTGGAAGGGGGACTAGCGGTTCCTACGAGCAGTACTTC.

V is TRBV5-4 and J is TRBJ2-7, with TRBD1 matching over 8 bases. Looked up from germline, CDR1 is SGHNT and CDR2 is YYREEE (reference sequence). V lost 5 bases, J lost 2 bases, and 15 bases stayed unmatched. This CDR3 region has 17 residues. CDR3 protein: CASSSDRGARGPYEQYF. The CDR3 DNA reads TGTGCCAGCAGTTCTGACAGGGGCGCGCGGGGACCCTACGAGCAGTACTTC.

The rearrangement links TRBV30 to TRBJ2-7; TRBD1 aligns across 7 bases. The CDR3 covers 15 residues. Germline V CDR1 and CDR2: GTSNPN, SVGIG (reference sequence). Germline trimming cut 4 bases from V and 2 bases from J; bases unmatched to any gene: 11. CDR3 in DNA: TGTGCCTGGACCAGAACCACTACAGGGGCCTACGAGCAGTACTTC. Translated: CAWTRTTTGAYEQYF.

The chain has TRBV7-9 and TRBJ1-2; D may be TRBD1 (5 bases). Trimming removed 6 bases from V and 7 bases from J, with 12 bases in between. This CDR3 is 12 amino acids long. Germline CDR1 SEHNR, CDR2 FQNEAQ (reference sequence). Here the CDR3 DNA reads TGTGCCAGCAGGGGGGGTTCGGCTGGCTACACCTTC. It yields the protein CASRGGSAGYTF.

The genes are TRBV7-9 and TRBJ1-2; maybe TRBD1 (5 bases). Trimming took 1 base from V and 8 from J, leaving 17 bases between them. Germline CDR1 reads SEHNR; CDR2 reads FQNEAQ (reference sequence). The CDR3 spans 15 residues. CDR3 sequence (DNA): TGTGCCAGCAGCTTAGTATCCAGGGCGATGGAAGGCTACACCTTC. Translated, it gives CASSLVSRAMEGYTF.

The chain couples TRBV10-3 to TRBJ2-5, with D unresolved. Germline assignment: CDR1 ENHRY and CDR2 SYGVKD. CDR3 size: 14 residues. Trimming took off 0 bases at V and 2 bases at J, with 7 bases between the two ends. Here the CDR3 reads CAISESGQQETQYF. The DNA for the CDR3 is TGTGCCATCAGTGAGTCCGGGCAGCAAGAGACCCAGTACTTC.

In DNA, the CDR3 is TGTGCCAGCAGTTACTCGGGGATAAGGTACCAAGAGACCCAGTACTTC. Amino acid sequence: CASSYSGIRYQETQYF. The V gene is TRBV6-5, the J gene TRBJ2-5; D call uncertain. The V end lost 0 bases, the J end lost 0 bases, and 11 bases lay between the germline ends. This CDR3 is built from 16 residues. Germline V gene sequence: CDR1 MNHEY, CDR2 SVGAGI.

The J gene is TRBJ2-6, the V gene TRBV5-1; D is unresolved. The CDR3 extends over 17 amino acids. Trimming pared 1 base from V and 0 bases from J, leaving 11 bases between. Germline V CDR1 and CDR2: SGHRS, YFSETQ. CDR3 DNA: TGCGCCAGCAGCTTGAACAGCTTTCTCTCTGGGGCCAACGTCCTGACTTTC. Its protein is CASSLNSFLSGANVLTF.

V gene TRBV19 combines with J gene TRBJ1-4, with D hard to call. Looked up from germline, CDR1 is LNHDA and CDR2 is SQIVND (reference sequence). V shed 6 bases and J shed 7 bases, with 9 bases lying between them. The CDR3 extends over 12 amino acids. CDR3 sequence reads: CASSRLGEKLFF. The CDR3 DNA is TGTGCCAGTAGCCGTCTTGGTGAAAAACTGTTTTTT.

V and J are TRBV6-5 and TRBJ2-1; perhaps D is TRBD1 or TRBD2 (5 bases each). CDR3 length: 14 residues. The V and J ends lost 5 bases and 4 bases respectively, with 12 bases between them. CDR1 and CDR2 (germline): MNHEY, SVGAGI. The CDR3 here is CASSPGRMYNEQFF. CDR3 bases: TGTGCCAGCAGTCCGGGACGGATGTACAATGAGCAGTTCTTC.

This chain connects TRBV5-1 to TRBJ2-1, with 14 bases matching TRBD2. The CDR3 sequence is 18 residues long. J was trimmed by 9 bases and V by 4 bases; bases with no gene match: 15. CDR1 and CDR2 from the germline V gene are SGHRS and YFSETQ. The chain's CDR3 is CASSPAVGTSGRTAEQFF. For the CDR3, the DNA is TGCGCCAGCAGCCCGGCCGTGGGGACTAGCGGGAGAACCGCTGAGCAGTTCTTC.

This chain links TRBV6-5 with TRBJ2-7; possibly TRBD1 for D (5 bases). CDR1 and CDR2 from the germline V gene are MNHEY and SVGAGI. The CDR3 runs 13 residues. V shed 2 bases and J shed 0 bases, with 5 bases lying between them. The CDR3 reads CASSYGASYEQYF. CDR3 sequence (DNA): TGTGCCAGCAGTTACGGGGCCTCCTACGAGCAGTACTTC.

The V and J genes are TRBV20-1 and TRBJ1-2; D is ambiguous. V lost 3 bases and J 8 bases, leaving 10 bases between the germline ends. Germline CDR1 reads DFQATT; CDR2 reads SNEGSKA (reference sequence). The CDR3 has 11 amino acids. In DNA form, the CDR3 reads TGCAGTGCTAGCTACGGCGGAGGCTACACCTTC. Protein product: CSASYGGGYTF.